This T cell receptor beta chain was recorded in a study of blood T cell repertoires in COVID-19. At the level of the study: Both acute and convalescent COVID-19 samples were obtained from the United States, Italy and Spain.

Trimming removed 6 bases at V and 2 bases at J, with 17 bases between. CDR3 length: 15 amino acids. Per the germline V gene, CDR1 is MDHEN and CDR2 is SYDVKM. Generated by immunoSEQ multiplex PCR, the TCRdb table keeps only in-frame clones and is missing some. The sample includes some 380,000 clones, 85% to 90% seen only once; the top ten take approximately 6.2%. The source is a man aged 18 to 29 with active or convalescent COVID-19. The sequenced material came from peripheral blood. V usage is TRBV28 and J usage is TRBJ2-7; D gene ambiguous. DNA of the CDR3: TGTGCCAGCAGCATTGGGCCTTCTATAACCTACGAGCAGTACTTC. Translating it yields CASSIGPSITYEQYF.